These 21 T cell receptor beta chains were all obtained from the same sample, sequenced in a study of CD4 T cells in relation to SARS-CoV-2 and coronaviruses (dated by TCRdb to the early 2020s). CD4+ T cells from unexposed donors were collected before the COVID-19 pandemic (2011-2018). Following 10 days of culture, the EasySep CD4+ T cell isolation kit was used to isolate CD4+ T cells. Libraries were made using the immunoSEQ multiplex PCR assay. TCRdb's version of the immuneACCESS table is confined to in-frame rearrangements and falls short of the full clone set. An unresolved V gene accounts for under half of the shortfall where checked; the remainder is of unknown origin. This sample has fewer than 25,000 clones in its table, and about three quarters of those were observed once. The top ten constitute 15% to 20% of the sample. These receptors' targets are unknown. The material sequenced was CD4+ T cells from PBMCs, cultured in vitro. These receptors were taken from a human donor in good health.

The chain couples TRBV5-1 to TRBJ2-7, with 11 bases fitting TRBD1. The CDR3 has 15 residues. Germline V gene lookup returns CDR1 SGHRS and CDR2 YFSETQ. V gave up 1 base and J gave up 4 bases; unmatched junction bases: 4. CDR3: CASSLIGTGGYEQYF. The CDR3 bases are TGCGCCAGCAGCTTGATCGGGACAGGGGGTTACGAGCAGTACTTC.

V gene TRBV7-2 combines with J gene TRBJ2-5, with a weak D call TRBD2 (5 bases). Germline CDR1 and CDR2: SGHTA and FQGNSA. V was trimmed by 1 base and J by 1 base, leaving 7 bases between them. The CDR3 contains 14 residues. The CDR3 region has the DNA TGTGCCAGCAGCTTAGTGAGCGGCCAAGAGACCCAGTACTTC. Its translation: CASSLVSGQETQYF. Together with reference TRBV7-2 and TRBJ2-5, the CDR3 gives the full variable domain: GAGVSQSPSNKVTEKGKDVELRCDPISGHTALYWYRQSLGQGLEFLIYFQGNSAPDKSGLPSDRFSAERTGGSVSTLTIQRTQQEDSAVYLCASSLVSGQETQYFGPGTRLLVL.

The chain joins TRBV28 to TRBJ2-7; 11 bases fit TRBD2. V was pared by 3 bases and J by 7 bases, with 5 bases of the junction left unmatched. There are 14 residues in the CDR3. Germline assignment: CDR1 MDHEN and CDR2 SYDVKM. CDR3 region: CASSLTSGNQEQYF. As DNA, the CDR3 is TGTGCCAGCAGTTTGACTAGCGGGAATCAGGAGCAGTACTTC.

This chain links TRBV15 with TRBJ2-3; D unresolved. Deletions cut 3 bases from V and 6 bases from J, with 10 bases between. CDR3 size: 13 residues. Germline CDR1 reads LNHNV; CDR2 reads YYDKDF (reference sequence). The CDR3 DNA is TGTGCCACCAGCAGTCGTCTTGGGGATACGCAGTATTTT. This gives the protein CATSSRLGDTQYF.

The chain links TRBV5-1 to TRBJ1-2, with a possible D match to TRBD1 (5 bases). V was shortened by 3 bases and J by 8 bases, with 8 bases between the two germline ends. This CDR3 spans 11 amino acids. Germline CDR1 SGHRS, CDR2 YFSETQ. CDR3 DNA sequence: TGCGCCAGCAGCTCTGAGGGGGGCTACACCTTC. This sequence encodes CASSSEGGYTF. The entire variable domain, with the rest obtained from reference TRBV5-1 and TRBJ1-2, is as follows: KAGVTQTPRYLIKTRGQQVTLSCSPISGHRSVSWYQQTPGQGLQFLFEYFSETQRNKGNFPGRFSGRQFSNSRSEMNVSTLELGDSALYLCASSSEGGYTFGSGTRLTVV.

The chain couples TRBV18 to TRBJ2-5; maybe TRBD1 (6 bases). The germline gives CDR1 KGHSH, CDR2 LQKENI. The CDR3 spans 14 residues. V dropped 6 bases and J dropped 4 bases, with 15 bases sitting between them. The CDR3 coding sequence is TGTGCCAGCTCCCACGAGGTGGGGGCAGAGACCCAGTACTTC. It translates to CASSHEVGAETQYF.

This chain links TRBV28 with TRBJ1-1; 9 nucleotides line up with TRBD1. The J segment lost 8 bases and the V segment lost 5 bases, leaving 9 bases of the junction unmatched. The CDR3 covers 14 residues. Germline-derived CDR1 and CDR2 are MDHEN and SYDVKM. The chain's CDR3 is CASSPEQGASEAFF. The DNA for the CDR3 is TGTGCCAGCAGTCCGGAACAGGGGGCTTCGGAAGCTTTCTTT.

The CDR3 sequence is CASSIAAGAYNEQFF. CDR3 nucleotide sequence: TGTGCCAGTAGTATAGCCGCGGGGGCTTACAATGAGCAGTTCTTC. The chain uses TRBV19 and TRBJ2-1; D might be TRBD2 (7 bases). Germline V lookup: CDR1 LNHDA, CDR2 SQIVND (reference sequence). CDR3 size: 15 residues. Trimming shortened V by 1 base and J by 4 bases, and 11 bases separated the two germline ends.

The chain links TRBV7-9 to TRBJ1-2; weak D call: TRBD1 (6 bases). CDR3 length equals 15 residues. The germline gives CDR1 SEHNR, CDR2 FQNEAQ (reference sequence). Trimming took off 0 bases at V and 3 bases at J, with 11 bases between the two ends. CDR3 region: CASSLALQGDYGYTF. CDR3 nucleotide sequence: TGTGCCAGCAGCTTAGCGTTACAGGGAGACTATGGCTACACCTTC.

The chain joins TRBV14 to TRBJ2-3; D ambiguous. Trimming took off 3 bases at V and 2 bases at J, with 9 bases between the two ends. The CDR3 spans 14 residues. Germline CDR1 SGHDN, CDR2 FVKESK. This CDR3 reads CASSQQPNTDTQYF. In nucleotides, the CDR3 is TGTGCCAGCAGCCAGCAGCCGAACACAGATACGCAGTATTTT.

V gene TRBV7-3 combines with J gene TRBJ2-3, with TRBD2 matching 7 bases. The CDR3 is made up of 15 amino acids. V trimming: 3 bases; J trimming: 4 bases; junction bases outside the gene matches: 7. Per germline, CDR1 SGHTA and CDR2 FQGTGA. This chain's CDR3 is CASSFGGRVPDTQYF. The CDR3 region has the DNA TGTGCCAGCAGCTTCGGCGGGAGAGTCCCAGATACGCAGTATTTT.

The genes are TRBV30 and TRBJ2-3, with D perhaps TRBD1 (5 bases). This CDR3 comprises 11 residues. Germline CDR1 GTSNPN, CDR2 SVGIG (reference sequence). The germline V and J ends were trimmed by 7 bases and 5 bases, with 10 bases remaining between them. The DNA of the CDR3 is TGTGCCTCTGGGGCGGAAGATACGCAGTATTTT. Translating gives CASGAEDTQYF. Full variable domain (missing parts from reference TRBV30 and TRBJ2-3): SQTIHQWPATLVQPVGSPLSLECTVEGTSNPNLYWYRQAAGRGLQLLFYSVGIGQISSEVPQNLSASRPQDRQFILSSKKLLLSDSGFYLCASGAEDTQYFGPGTRLTVL.

This clone was seen just once. V usage is TRBV18 and J usage is TRBJ2-1; TRBD2 aligns across 14 bases. Per the germline V gene, CDR1 is KGHSH and CDR2 is LQKENI. The CDR3 spans 15 residues. Trimming removed 3 bases from V and 9 bases from J; junction bases left unmatched: 4. CDR3 region: CASSPGLAGVVEQFF. The DNA for the CDR3 is TGTGCCAGCTCACCGGGACTAGCGGGAGTTGTTGAGCAGTTCTTC.

This clone was detected once. The V and J genes are TRBV5-1 and TRBJ2-1; the match to TRBD2 covers 10 bases. Germline loops: CDR1 SGHRS, CDR2 YFSETQ. The V and J ends lost 2 bases and 6 bases, in that order; junction bases with no gene match: 8. CDR3 size: 16 residues. CDR3 sequence (DNA): TGCGCCAGCAGCTTTAGAGCGGGAGGGCCAGGCAATGAGCAGTTCTTC. Protein product: CASSFRAGGPGNEQFF.

The chain joins TRBV12-2 to TRBJ2-1; TRBD2, the table's D call, lacks a check against the DNA. TRBV12-2 is classified as a pseudogene. There are 12 residues in the CDR3. The CDR3 is CASRSEVSEQFF. The CDR3 nucleotides are TGTGCAAGTCGCTCGGAGGTTAGTGAGCAGTTCTTC.

The rearrangement uses TRBV11-2 and TRBJ1-6; D is unresolved. The CDR3 is 13 residues long. CDR1 and CDR2 (germline): SGHAT, FQNNGV. The V end was cut by 5 bases, the J end by 0 bases, with 2 bases between. The CDR3 coding sequence is TGTGCCAGCAGCCTCTCCTATAATTCACCCCTCCACTTT. Its translation: CASSLSYNSPLHF.

This clone was counted a few times. The chain couples TRBV12-5 to TRBJ2-3; 13 bases map to TRBD2. Germline V gives CDR1 LGHNT, CDR2 FRNRAP. The V segment lost 2 bases and the J segment 2 bases; nucleotides outside the gene matches: 1. This CDR3 is 16 amino acids long. CDR3 DNA sequence: TGTGCTAGTGGTTTGACTAGCGGGAGGGCCACAGATACGCAGTATTTT. Translation: CASGLTSGRATDTQYF. Full variable domain (missing parts from reference TRBV12-5 and TRBJ2-3): DARVTQTPRHKVTEMGQEVTMRCQPILGHNTVFWYRQTMMQGLELLAYFRNRAPLDDSGMPKDRFSAEMPDATLATLKIQPSEPRDSAVYFCASGLTSGRATDTQYFGPGTRLTVL.

The rearrangement uses TRBV4-1 and TRBJ2-3; TRBD2 matches at 12 bases. V lost 5 bases, J lost 4 bases, and 7 bases stayed unmatched. This CDR3 comprises 16 residues. Germline CDR1 reads MGHRA; CDR2 reads YSYEKL. CDR3 bases: TGCGCCAGCAGCGCCCAACTAGCGGGAGGCTCAGATACGCAGTATTTT. It translates to CASSAQLAGGSDTQYF.

CDR3 coding DNA: TGTGCCAGCAGACGGAGCTCTGGAAACACCATATATTTT. Its protein is CASRRSSGNTIYF. The chain couples TRBV12-3 or TRBV12-4 to TRBJ1-3; no definite D call. Trimming left V 6 bases short and J 0 bases short, with 6 bases between. CDR3 length equals 13 residues.

The CDR3 nucleotides are TGTGCCAGCAGCCAAGAGCGGGATAACACTGAAGCTTTCTTT. Amino acids: CASSQERDNTEAFF. The chain combines TRBV3-1 (or the pseudogene TRBV3-2) with TRBJ1-1; D is ambiguous. CDR1 and CDR2 (germline): LGHDT, YNNKEL (reference sequence). The V gene lost 0 bases and the J gene lost 2 bases, with 7 bases spanning the gap. The CDR3 contains 14 residues.

In this sample, this clone turned up once. V is TRBV19 and J is TRBJ2-7; a weak D match, TRBD1 (6 bases). CDR3 length: 14 amino acids. V was clipped by 6 bases and J by 2 bases, with 14 bases between them. The germline CDR1 and CDR2 sequences are LNHDA and SQIVND (reference sequence). Here the CDR3 DNA reads TGTGCCAGTAGAGAAAGACAGGCCCCCTACGAGCAGTACTTC. It yields the protein CASRERQAPYEQYF.